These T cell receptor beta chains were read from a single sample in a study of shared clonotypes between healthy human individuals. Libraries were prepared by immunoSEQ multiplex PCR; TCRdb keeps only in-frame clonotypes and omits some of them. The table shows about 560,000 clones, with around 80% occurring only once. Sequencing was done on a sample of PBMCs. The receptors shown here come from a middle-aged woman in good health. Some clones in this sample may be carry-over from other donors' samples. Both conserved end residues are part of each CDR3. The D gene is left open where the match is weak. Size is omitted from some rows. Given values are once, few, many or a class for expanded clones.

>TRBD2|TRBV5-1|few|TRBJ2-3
CASSPEWVAGATDTQYF
TGCGCCAGCAGTCCGGAGTGGGTAGCGGGGGCCACAGATACGCAGTATTTT
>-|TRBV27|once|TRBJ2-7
CASRLTLYEQYF
TGTGCCAGCAGGCTAACCCTCTACGAGCAGTACTTC
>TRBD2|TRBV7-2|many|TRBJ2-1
CASSLEGTSGRYEQFF
TGTGCCAGCAGCTTAGAGGGGACTAGCGGGAGATACGAGCAGTTCTTC
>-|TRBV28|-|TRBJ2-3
CASSPITDTQYF
TGTGCCAGCAGTCCGATCACAGATACGCAGTATTTT
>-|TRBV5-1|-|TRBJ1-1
CASSFDASTEAFF
TGCGCCAGCAGCTTCGACGCCAGCACTGAAGCTTTCTTT
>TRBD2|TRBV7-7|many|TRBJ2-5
CASSQLAGVGETQYF
TGTGCCAGCAGCCAACTAGCGGGAGTGGGGGAGACCCAGTACTTC
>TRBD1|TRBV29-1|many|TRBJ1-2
CSVGRQGANYGYTF
TGCAGCGTTGGCCGACAGGGGGCGAACTATGGCTACACCTTC
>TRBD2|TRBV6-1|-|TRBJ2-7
CASSEGTSGHYEQYF
TGTGCCAGCAGTGAAGGGACTAGCGGACATTACGAGCAGTACTTC
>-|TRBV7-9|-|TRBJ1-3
CASSLAPAGNTIYF
TGTGCCAGCAGCTTAGCTCCGGCTGGAAACACCATATATTTT
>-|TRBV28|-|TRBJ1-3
CASTADGNTIYF
TGTGCCAGCACAGCAGACGGAAACACCATATATTTT
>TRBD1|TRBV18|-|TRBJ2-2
CASSPGTANTGELFF
TGTGCCAGCTCACCAGGGACAGCGAACACCGGGGAGCTGTTTTTT
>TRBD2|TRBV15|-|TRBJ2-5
CATSRPGVAGGHETQYF
TGTGCCACCAGCAGACCTGGAGTAGCGGGAGGGCATGAGACCCAGTACTTC
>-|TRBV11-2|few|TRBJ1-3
CASSLLLTGSGNTIYF
TGTGCCAGCAGCTTATTATTGACAGGCTCTGGAAACACCATATATTTT
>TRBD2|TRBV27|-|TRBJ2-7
CASTHIPRRGSSYEQYF
TGTGCCAGCACTCACATCCCGAGGCGGGGGAGCTCCTACGAGCAGTACTTC
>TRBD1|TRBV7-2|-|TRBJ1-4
CASSYDRESEKLFF
TGTGCCAGCAGCTACGACAGGGAGAGTGAAAAACTGTTTTTT
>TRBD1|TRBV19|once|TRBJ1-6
CASSIRDSNSPLHF
TGTGCCAGTAGTATCCGGGACAGTAATTCACCCCTCCACTTT
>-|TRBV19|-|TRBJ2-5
CATMWSGTQYF
TGTGCCACCATGTGGTCAGGGACCCAGTACTTC
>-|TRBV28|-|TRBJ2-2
CASSLRVGLYTGELFF
TGTGCCAGCAGTTTAAGGGTAGGACTTTACACCGGGGAGCTGTTTTTT
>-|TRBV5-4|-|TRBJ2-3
CASSLVGAGSTDTQYF
TGTGCCAGCAGCTTGGTGGGCGCGGGAAGCACAGATACGCAGTATTTT
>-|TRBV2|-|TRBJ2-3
CASSDQGRGTDTQYF
TGTGCCAGCAGTGACCAGGGTAGGGGCACAGATACGCAGTATTTT
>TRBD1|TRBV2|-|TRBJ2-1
CASSQDRSSYNEQFF
TGTGCCAGCAGCCAGGACAGGAGCTCCTACAATGAGCAGTTCTTC
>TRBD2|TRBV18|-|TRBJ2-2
CASSQAGPDLTGELFF
TGTGCCAGCTCACAAGCGGGGCCAGACCTCACCGGGGAGCTGTTTTTT
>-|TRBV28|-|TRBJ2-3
CASSQASTDTQYF
TGTGCCAGCAGTCAAGCTAGCACAGATACGCAGTATTTT
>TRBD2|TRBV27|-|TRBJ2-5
CASRTTSGRARETQYF
TGTGCCAGCAGAACCACTAGCGGGAGGGCCAGGGAGACCCAGTACTTC
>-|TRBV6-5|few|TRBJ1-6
CASSWDANSYNSPLHF
TGTGCCAGCAGTTGGGACGCGAACTCCTATAATTCACCCCTCCACTTT
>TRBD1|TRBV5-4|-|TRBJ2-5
CASSLGDREETQYF
TGTGCCAGCAGCTTGGGTGACAGGGAGGAGACCCAGTACTTC
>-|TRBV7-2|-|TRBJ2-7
CASSRGREGGYEQYF
TGTGCCAGCAGCCGGGGGCGAGAAGGGGGCTACGAGCAGTACTTC
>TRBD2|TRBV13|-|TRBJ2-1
CASSLETSGFGEQFF
TGTGCCAGCAGCTTAGAGACTAGCGGCTTTGGTGAGCAGTTCTTC
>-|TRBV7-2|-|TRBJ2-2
CASSRYSGSLTGELFF
TGTGCCAGCAGTCGCTACTCAGGGTCGCTCACCGGGGAGCTGTTTTTT
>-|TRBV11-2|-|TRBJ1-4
CASSLRGVNEKLFF
TGTGCCAGCAGCTTAAGGGGGGTAAATGAAAAACTGTTTTTT
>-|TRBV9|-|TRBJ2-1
CASSVGGGTYNEQFF
TGTGCCAGCAGCGTAGGAGGCGGGACCTACAATGAGCAGTTCTTC
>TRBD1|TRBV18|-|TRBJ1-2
CASSLGGTDLKFGYTF
TGTGCCAGCTCACTGGGAGGGACAGACCTAAAGTTTGGCTACACCTTC
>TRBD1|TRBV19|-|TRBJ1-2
CASSIISDREIYTF
TGTGCCAGTAGTATAATATCGGACAGGGAGATCTACACCTTC
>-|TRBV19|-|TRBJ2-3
CASLLRGLYLYTDTQYF
TGTGCCAGTCTACTGAGGGGCCTGTACCTTTACACAGATACGCAGTATTTT
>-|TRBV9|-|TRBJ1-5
CASSVADSPIDQPQHF
TGTGCCAGCAGCGTAGCAGACAGCCCAATAGATCAGCCCCAGCATTTT
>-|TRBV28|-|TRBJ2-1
CASRWAVSSYNEQFF
TGTGCCAGCAGATGGGCAGTGAGCTCCTACAATGAGCAGTTCTTC
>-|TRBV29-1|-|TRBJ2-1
CSVEYRVGQFF
TGCAGCGTTGAATACAGGGTTGGGCAGTTCTTC
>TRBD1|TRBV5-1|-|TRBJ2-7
CASSYRTGSSYEQYF
TGCGCCAGCAGCTACAGGACAGGCAGCTCCTACGAGCAGTACTTC
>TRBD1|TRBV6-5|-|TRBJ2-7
CASSPGQTLYEQYF
TGTGCCAGCAGCCCGGGACAGACGCTTTACGAGCAGTACTTC
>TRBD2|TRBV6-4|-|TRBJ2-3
CASSDSETSGGGTDTQYF
TGTGCCAGCAGTGACTCAGAGACTAGCGGAGGGGGGACAGATACGCAGTATTTT
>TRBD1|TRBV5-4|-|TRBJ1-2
CASSFPGQGQSYGYTF
TGTGCCAGCAGCTTTCCGGGACAGGGGCAGTCATATGGCTACACCTTC
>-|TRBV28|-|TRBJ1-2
CASSLEGRAHYGYTF
TGTGCCAGCAGTTTAGAGGGTAGGGCCCATTATGGCTACACCTTC
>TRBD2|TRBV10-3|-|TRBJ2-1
CAISEKGLPYNEQFF
TGTGCCATCAGTGAGAAGGGACTACCTTACAATGAGCAGTTCTTC
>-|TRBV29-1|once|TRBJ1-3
CSVESNPSGNTIYF
TGCAGCGTTGAGTCCAACCCCTCTGGAAACACCATATATTTT
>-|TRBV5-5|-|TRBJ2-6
CASSLNPIHSGANVLTF
TGTGCCAGCAGCCTCAACCCTATCCACTCTGGGGCCAACGTCCTGACTTTC
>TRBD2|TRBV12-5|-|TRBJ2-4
CASAISGAGNIQYF
TGTGCTAGTGCCATTAGCGGGGCGGGAAACATTCAGTACTTC
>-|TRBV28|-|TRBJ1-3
CASSLFAGQGTGNTIYF
TGTGCCAGCAGTTTATTCGCAGGGCAGGGGACTGGAAACACCATATATTTT
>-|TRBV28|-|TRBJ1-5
CASSLGSGRHQPQHF
TGTGCCAGCAGTCTCGGATCGGGACGCCATCAGCCCCAGCATTTT
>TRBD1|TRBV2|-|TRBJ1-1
CASSEGMGTVAFF
TGTGCCAGCAGTGAAGGGATGGGGACAGTCGCTTTCTTT
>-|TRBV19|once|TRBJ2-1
CASSIIQGSVGNEQFF
TGTGCCAGTAGTATCATACAGGGTTCGGTGGGCAATGAGCAGTTCTTC
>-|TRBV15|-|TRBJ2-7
CATSPGTSPLEQYF
TGTGCCACCAGTCCCGGGACATCGCCTCTCGAGCAGTACTTC
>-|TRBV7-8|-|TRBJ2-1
CVSSLRIFNNEQFF
TGTGTCAGCAGCTTACGGATCTTTAACAATGAGCAGTTCTTC
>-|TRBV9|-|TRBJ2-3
CASSPRWSDTQYF
TGTGCCAGCAGCCCTCGCTGGTCAGATACGCAGTATTTT
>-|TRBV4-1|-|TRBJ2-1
CASSKQVVVSPNEQFF
TGCGCCAGCAGCAAACAGGTAGTCGTCTCCCCAAATGAGCAGTTCTTC
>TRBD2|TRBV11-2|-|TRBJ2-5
CASSLERGSWIETQYF
TGTGCCAGCAGCTTAGAGCGCGGGAGTTGGATAGAGACCCAGTACTTC
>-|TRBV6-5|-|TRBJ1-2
CASSSGWGYTF
TGTGCCAGCAGCTCCGGTTGGGGCTACACCTTC
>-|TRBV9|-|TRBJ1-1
CASRHGQGDTEAFF
TGTGCCAGTCGACACGGCCAGGGTGACACTGAAGCTTTCTTT
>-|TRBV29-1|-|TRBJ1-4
CSAKGQDNEKLFF
TGCAGCGCCAAGGGACAAGATAATGAAAAACTGTTTTTT